This TCR beta chain was identified in a study of T cells in Graves' hyperthyroidism and ophthalmopathy. This clonotype was detected ten times or more. The investigators amplified TCR beta CDR3 regions from RNA transcripts. Primed by the HTBI set, a first-round RT-PCR was run on the TCR CDR3. TCRdb recomputed calls from the multiplex PCR reads with MiXCR, one row per CDR3 protein. Of about 510,000 distinct CDR3 sequences listed, approximately 15% are singletons. V trimming: 0 bases; J trimming: 3 bases; junction bases outside the gene matches: 4. The CDR3 has 15 amino acids. Per germline, CDR1 MNHNS and CDR2 SASEGT.

The sequenced material came from blood. The chain has TRBV6-1 and TRBJ2-7, with 8 positions matching TRBD2. This clonotype was sampled from a woman in her forties with Graves' hyperthyroidism. CDR3 sequence: CASSEAPREVYEQYF. DNA for the CDR3: TGTGCCAGCAGTGAAGCGCCGCGGGAGGTCTACGAGCAGTACTTC.